This record concerns one T cell receptor beta chain sequence. This entry belongs to a study of blood T cell repertoires in COVID-19. CDR1 and CDR2 (germline): MNHEY, SVGAGI. Trimming cost V 0 bases and J 9 bases; bases outside gene matches: 2. CDR3 length: 15 amino acids. Profiling relied on immunoSEQ multiplex PCR, and the TCRdb table lists in-frame clones only, not all of them. The sample contains about 130,000 clones, more than 70% of which appear only once. Enrolment of Seattle patients took place during active infection, and they were followed longitudinally. The chain joins TRBV6-5 to TRBJ1-6; TRBD1 aligns across 10 bases. The specimen sequenced was peripheral blood. The clonotype comes from a woman older than 75 with COVID-19, enrolled during active disease. The DNA of the CDR3 is TGTGCCAGCAGTTACTCTGGGACAGGGGTTTCACCCCTCCACTTT. The encoded protein is CASSYSGTGVSPLHF.